Shown below are 25 T cell receptor beta chains from a single sample sequenced in a study of regulatory T cells in long-lasting Graves disease. Time point here: newly diagnosed GD, antithyroid drugs for less than 3 months. Extracted RNA from PBMCs served as the source of the TCR library. Researchers made TCR beta libraries by using iRepertoire HTBI primers and running Arm-PCR on CDR3 regions. MiXCR, applied by TCRdb to the multiplex PCR reads, yields one record per CDR3 protein. The sample lists 530,000 or so distinct CDR3 sequences, about 13% occurring once. This sample also appeared in a second study, on T cells in Graves' hyperthyroidism and ophthalmopathy.

The specimen comprised peripheral blood mononuclear cells (PBMCs), sampled at new diagnosis, from a patient treated with antithyroid drugs. All receptors come from a man aged 25-45 years with Graves disease.

V gene TRBV5-1 combines with J gene TRBJ2-1; TRBD2 agrees at 10 bases. V shed 5 bases and J 7 bases; nucleotides not matched to a gene: 6. The CDR3 sequence is 14 residues long. The germline V gene has CDR1 SGHRS and CDR2 YFSETQ. Here the CDR3 reads CASSWVAGGNEQFF. DNA of the CDR3: TGCGCCAGCAGTTGGGTAGCGGGAGGTAATGAGCAGTTCTTC.

Ten or more counts support this clonotype. CDR3 loop: CAISSGQGIGQPQHF. As DNA, the CDR3 is TGTGCCATCAGTTCCGGACAGGGTATAGGTCAGCCCCAGCATTTT. The chain joins TRBV10-3 to TRBJ1-5; 8 nucleotides agree with TRBD1. The germline CDR1 and CDR2 sequences are ENHRY and SYGVKD. V lost 5 bases to trimming and J lost 6 bases; unmatched junction nucleotides: 9. The CDR3 runs 15 residues.

This clonotype has ten or more counts. The rearrangement uses TRBV7-9 and TRBJ2-3; D ambiguous. The ends were cut back, 3 bases at V and 2 bases at J, with 6 bases in the middle. This CDR3 is built from 13 residues. CDR1 and CDR2 from the germline V gene are SEHNR and FQNEAQ (reference sequence). CDR3 sequence: CASSFPPTDTQYF. CDR3 nucleotides: TGTGCCAGCAGCTTCCCCCCCACAGATACGCAGTATTTT.

This clonotype was observed at least ten times. The chain carries TRBV7-9 and TRBJ2-7; D is tentatively TRBD1 or TRBD2 (6 bases each). V was trimmed by 1 base and J by 2 bases, leaving 12 bases between them. The CDR3 runs 15 residues. Germline CDR1 reads SEHNR; CDR2 reads FQNEAQ (reference sequence). The CDR3 nucleotides are TGTGCCAGCAGCTTAGTAGGGGGAGGTCCCTACGAGCAGTACTTC. Its protein product is CASSLVGGGPYEQYF.

This clonotype has a count of ten or more. This chain uses TRBV5-6 with TRBJ1-2; a weak D match, TRBD1 (5 bases). Trimming left V 2 bases short and J 6 bases short, with 14 bases between. From germline, CDR1 is SGHDT and CDR2 YYEEEE. This CDR3 spans 14 amino acids. The CDR3 reads CASSLTRGQDGYTF. In nucleotides, the CDR3 is TGTGCCAGCAGCTTAACACGGGGCCAGGATGGCTACACCTTC.

This clonotype was recorded at least ten times. The V and J genes are TRBV7-8 and TRBJ2-7, with D possibly called TRBD1 or TRBD2 (5 bases each). The germline CDR1 and CDR2 sequences are SGHVS and FQNEAQ. The V gene lost 5 bases and the J gene lost 0 bases, with 11 bases spanning the gap. The CDR3 sequence is 14 residues long. The CDR3: CASSTLGVSYEQYF. For the CDR3, the DNA is TGTGCCAGCAGCACGCTGGGGGTCTCCTACGAGCAGTACTTC.

Many counts were recorded for this clonotype. The chain employs TRBV12-3 or TRBV12-4 and TRBJ1-5; unclear D gene. CDR3 length: 14 residues. V was trimmed by 5 bases and J by 7 bases, leaving 15 bases between them. This chain's CDR3 is CASSRGRIQQPQHF. The CDR3 DNA reads TGTGCCAGCAGTCGCGGACGGATCCAACAGCCCCAGCATTTT.

This clonotype occurred many times. The V gene is TRBV7-9, the J gene TRBJ2-1; D is unresolved. V was pared by 5 bases and J by 7 bases, with 9 bases between. The CDR3 is 12 amino acids. In germline, CDR1 is SEHNR, CDR2 FQNEAQ (reference sequence). The CDR3, as DNA: TGTGCCAGCAGCCGCGAGACAAATGAGCAGTTCTTC. Encoded protein: CASSRETNEQFF.

Ten or more counts support this clonotype. In nucleotides, the CDR3 is TGTGCCATCAATTCACCGGGACAGGGGGCCAGGGAGACCCAGTACTTC. Translating gives CAINSPGQGARETQYF. The V and J genes are TRBV10-3 and TRBJ2-3, with 12 bases identical to TRBD1. The DNA matches TRBJ2-5 better at its end, which makes the J call doubtful. The CDR3 extends over 16 amino acids. CDR1 and CDR2 (germline): ENHRY, SYGVKD.

The chain has TRBV30 and TRBJ2-5; D gene ambiguous. V was cut by 1 base and J by 5 bases, with 8 bases left in between. This CDR3 is built from 12 residues. The germline V gene has CDR1 GTSNPN and CDR2 SVGIG (reference sequence). DNA for the CDR3: TGTGCCTGGAGTGGTGGCAGGGAGACCCAGTACTTC. Protein: CAWSGGRETQYF.

V is TRBV19 and J is TRBJ2-7; 7 bases are a match to TRBD2. The CDR3 is 15 residues long. V lost 10 bases, J lost 3 bases, and 15 bases stayed unmatched. Germline assignment: CDR1 LNHDA and CDR2 SQIVND (reference sequence). The CDR3 spells CATPRDYHLDYEQYF. CDR3 sequence (DNA): TGTGCCACTCCTCGGGACTATCATCTGGACTACGAGCAGTACTTC.

This clonotype was seen ten or more times. The chain combines TRBV5-5 with TRBJ2-7; TRBD2 matches 7 bases. V dropped 4 bases and J dropped 2; count of bases not matched to a gene: 9. Germline assignment: CDR1 SGHKS and CDR2 YYEKEE (reference sequence). The CDR3 consists of 15 residues. CDR3 loop: CASSRSSGYTYEQYF. CDR3 DNA sequence: TGTGCCAGCAGCCGATCTAGCGGATACACCTACGAGCAGTACTTC.

In this sample, this clonotype turned up many times. This rearrangement joins TRBV27 to TRBJ2-1; D remains ambiguous. Germline CDR1 reads MNHEY; CDR2 reads SMNVEV (reference sequence). Trimming removed 4 bases from V and 3 bases from J, with 22 bases in between. This CDR3 region has 18 residues. The CDR3: CASSSRIPVEAYYNEQFF. DNA of the CDR3: TGTGCCAGCAGTTCCCGAATCCCCGTCGAGGCGTACTACAATGAGCAGTTCTTC.

Many counts were recorded for this clonotype. V usage is TRBV19 and J usage is TRBJ1-3, with 9 bases fitting TRBD1. This CDR3 has 17 amino acids. The junction had 11 bases not matched to a gene; V was cut back by 6 bases and J by 2 bases. The germline V gene encodes CDR1 LNHDA and CDR2 SQIVND (reference sequence). CDR3 region: CASRSGQGRIPGNTIYF. CDR3 sequence (DNA): TGTGCCAGTAGATCGGGACAGGGAAGAATCCCTGGAAACACCATATATTTT.

The chain links TRBV24-1 to TRBJ1-2; TRBD1 matches 8 bases. V trimming: 2 bases; J trimming: 3 bases; junction bases outside the gene matches: 10. Germline assignment: CDR1 KGHDR and CDR2 SFDVKD. The CDR3 covers 17 residues. CDR3 in amino acids: CATSDSLEDRDYYGYTF. The CDR3 DNA is TGTGCCACCAGTGATTCTCTCGAGGACAGGGATTACTATGGCTACACCTTC.

The V call is TRBV5-8, the J call TRBJ2-7; 10 bases line up with TRBD2. V shed 0 bases, J shed 11 bases, and the junction held 8 bases outside the gene matches. The CDR3 spans 14 residues. CDR1 and CDR2 from the germline V gene are SGHTS and YDEGEE. CDR3: CASSLVSSGSEEYF. CDR3 bases: TGTGCCAGCAGCTTGGTTTCTAGCGGGAGTGAGGAGTACTTC.

There are many counts of this clonotype. The chain couples TRBV5-1 to TRBJ2-3; 8 positions agree with TRBD2. Germline loops: CDR1 SGHRS, CDR2 YFSETQ. With 0 bases clipped from V and 4 bases from J, the junction kept 10 bases outside the gene matches. The CDR3 is 17 residues long. For the CDR3, the DNA is TGCGCCAGCAGCTTGGCGGGGGGGCCGGGACTATCAGATACGCAGTATTTT. It is translated as CASSLAGGPGLSDTQYF.

The table lists this clonotype with a few counts. A much larger clonotype is one base distant, so this may be a read error. The chain links TRBV20-1 to TRBJ2-1, with D hard to call. The CDR3 consists of 12 residues. The germline V gene encodes CDR1 DFQATT and CDR2 SNEGSKA (reference sequence). CDR3 nucleotides: TGCAGTGCGACGCGAGTTTACAATGAGCAGCTCTTC. This translates into CSATRVYNEQLF.

This clonotype was recorded at least ten times. The chain recombines TRBV27 with TRBJ1-4, with D tentatively TRBD1 (5 bases). CDR3 length: 15 residues. Per germline, CDR1 MNHEY and CDR2 SMNVEV (reference sequence). V lost 6 bases and J 8 bases, leaving 19 bases between the germline ends. CDR3 nucleotide sequence: TGTGCCAGCAGCCCCGTAGGGCAGGGAGGGGAAAAACTGTTTTTT. Protein sequence: CASSPVGQGGEKLFF.

This clonotype was picked up many times. V gene TRBV12-3 or TRBV12-4 combines with J gene TRBJ1-2; D is unresolved. This CDR3 has 14 residues. V lost 6 bases and J lost 3, with 14 bases in between. In nucleotides, the CDR3 is TGTGCCAGCAGCCTCTCGGGCAGCGACTATGGCTACACCTTC. Its protein product is CASSLSGSDYGYTF.

This clonotype was seen repeatedly, ten times or more. This chain connects TRBV5-1 to TRBJ2-1, with 7 bases lining up with TRBD2. The germline gives CDR1 SGHRS, CDR2 YFSETQ. V trimming: 9 bases; J trimming: 9 bases; junction bases outside the gene matches: 9. CDR3 length equals 12 residues. Here the CDR3 DNA reads TGCGCCAACAACGCGGGAGTTAGTGAGCAGTTCTTC. This sequence encodes CANNAGVSEQFF.

This clonotype occurred a few times. The DNA for the CDR3 is TGTGCCAGCAGCTTAGAACAGGGACAGAATGAAAAACTGTTTTTT. Protein sequence: CASSLEQGQNEKLFF. The chain uses TRBV7-9 and TRBJ1-4; 7 nucleotides agree with TRBD1. Unmatched junction bases numbered 4, after V lost 1 base and J lost 5 bases. Germline V gene data show CDR1 as SEHNR and CDR2 as FQNEAQ (reference sequence). CDR3 length: 15 residues.

This clonotype was counted ten times or more. The genes are TRBV18 and TRBJ2-7; the D gene is possibly TRBD1 (6 bases). The germline V and J ends were trimmed by 8 bases and 0 bases, with 14 bases remaining between them. Germline CDR1 is KGHSH and CDR2 is LQKENI. The CDR3 is 14 amino acids. CDR3 loop: CASSPDRSSYEQYF. The CDR3 DNA follows: TGTGCCAGCAGTCCAGACAGGAGCTCCTACGAGCAGTACTTC.

In this sample, this clonotype turned up many times. The CDR3 reads CASSWGLANEQFF. CDR3 nucleotide sequence: TGTGCCAGCAGTTGGGGACTAGCAAATGAGCAGTTCTTC. The rearrangement uses TRBV27 and TRBJ2-1; 9 nucleotides match TRBD2. The junction had 2 bases not matched to a gene; V was cut back by 4 bases and J by 7 bases. The germline V gene has CDR1 MNHEY and CDR2 SMNVEV (reference sequence). The CDR3 runs 13 residues.

In its sample, this clonotype was seen many times. This chain links TRBV7-9 with TRBJ2-4; D is unresolved. In germline, CDR1 is SEHNR, CDR2 FQNEAQ (reference sequence). V was trimmed by 3 bases and J by 6 bases, leaving 6 bases between them. The CDR3 runs to 12 residues. In nucleotides, the CDR3 is TGTGCCAGCAGCTTCACCTCAAACATTCAGTACTTC. This codes for CASSFTSNIQYF. The whole variable domain, filled in from reference TRBV7-9 and TRBJ2-4, reads DTGVSQNPRHKITKRGQNVTFRCDPISEHNRLYWYRQTLGQGPEFLTYFQNEAQLEKSRLLSDRFSAERPKGSFSTLEIQRTEQGDSAMYLCASSFTSNIQYFGAGTRLSVL.